This T cell receptor (beta chain) was sequenced in a study of T cell responses to AZD1222 COVID-19 vaccine. Notes on the study in general: Researchers report vaccine-associated CD4 TCRs spanning spike, with dominance at 160-218 and 743-854. Baseline testing showed seropositivity in only a handful of AZD1222 recipients. Among the donors, most were white British and more were female, and clonal diversity was possibly underestimated. Reportedly, nearly half of unique spike TCRs recognized epitopes outside B.1.351/B.1.1.7 mutations.

TCRdb's table, derived via immunoSEQ multiplex PCR, lists solely in-frame clones and lacks some. The sample consists of 150,000 to 200,000 clones, around 93% of them appearing once. Comment on this clone: The antigen is not known.

The CDR3 has 13 amino acids. From germline, CDR1 is MNHEY and CDR2 SVGEGT. V shed 3 bases and J shed 1 base, with 7 bases lying between them. The source material was peripheral blood, sampled on day 0 of AZD1222 vaccination. The clonotype comes from an adult in good health. V is TRBV6-2 or TRBV6-3 and J is TRBJ2-7, with D possibly being TRBD2 (6 bases). This CDR3 reads CASSYSGSYEQYF. The CDR3 DNA is TGTGCCAGCAGTTATAGCGGATCCTACGAGCAGTACTTC.